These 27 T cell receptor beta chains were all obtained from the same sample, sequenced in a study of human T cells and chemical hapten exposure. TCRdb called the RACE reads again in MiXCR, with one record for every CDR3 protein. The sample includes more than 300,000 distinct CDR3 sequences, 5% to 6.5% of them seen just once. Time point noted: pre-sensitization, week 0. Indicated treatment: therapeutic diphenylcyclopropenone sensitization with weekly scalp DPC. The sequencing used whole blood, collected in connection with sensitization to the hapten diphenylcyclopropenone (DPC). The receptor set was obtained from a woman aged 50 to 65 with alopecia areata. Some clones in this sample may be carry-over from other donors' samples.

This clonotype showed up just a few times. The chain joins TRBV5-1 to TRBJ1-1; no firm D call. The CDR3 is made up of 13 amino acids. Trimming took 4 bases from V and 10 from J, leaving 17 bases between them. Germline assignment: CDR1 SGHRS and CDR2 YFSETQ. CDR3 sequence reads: CASSGGPLEGAFF. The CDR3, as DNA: TGCGCCAGCAGCGGCGGACCACTTGAAGGAGCTTTCTTT. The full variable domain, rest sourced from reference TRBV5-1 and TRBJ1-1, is KAGVTQTPRYLIKTRGQQVTLSCSPISGHRSVSWYQQTPGQGLQFLFEYFSETQRNKGNFPGRFSGRQFSNSRSEMNVSTLELGDSALYLCASSGGPLEGAFFGQGTRLTVV.

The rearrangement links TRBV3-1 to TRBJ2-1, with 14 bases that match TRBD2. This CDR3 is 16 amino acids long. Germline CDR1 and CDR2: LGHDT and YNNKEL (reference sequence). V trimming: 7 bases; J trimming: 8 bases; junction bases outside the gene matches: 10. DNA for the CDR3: TGTGCCAGCATCGGGACTAGCGGGGGCCCCTTCGATGAGCAGTTCTTC. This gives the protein CASIGTSGGPFDEQFF.

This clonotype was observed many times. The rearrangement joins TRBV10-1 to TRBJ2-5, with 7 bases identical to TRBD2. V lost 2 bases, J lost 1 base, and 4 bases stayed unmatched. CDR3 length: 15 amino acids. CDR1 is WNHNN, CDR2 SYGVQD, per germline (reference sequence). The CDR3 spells CASSEGASGQETQYF. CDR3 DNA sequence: TGCGCCAGCAGTGAGGGGGCTAGCGGCCAAGAGACCCAGTACTTC.

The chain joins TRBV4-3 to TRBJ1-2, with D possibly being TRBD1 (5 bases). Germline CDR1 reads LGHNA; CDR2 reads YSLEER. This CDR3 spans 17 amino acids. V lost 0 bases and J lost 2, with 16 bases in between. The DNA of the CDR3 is TGCGCCAGCAGCCAAGATGATCCGCAGGGAAAAAACTATGGCTACACCTTC. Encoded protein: CASSQDDPQGKNYGYTF.

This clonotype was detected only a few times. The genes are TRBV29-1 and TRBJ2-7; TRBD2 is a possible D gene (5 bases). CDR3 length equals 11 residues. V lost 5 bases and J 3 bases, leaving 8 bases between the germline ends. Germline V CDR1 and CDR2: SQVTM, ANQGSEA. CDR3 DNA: TGCAGCGTTTCCGACTACTACGAGCAGTACTTC. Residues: CSVSDYYEQYF.

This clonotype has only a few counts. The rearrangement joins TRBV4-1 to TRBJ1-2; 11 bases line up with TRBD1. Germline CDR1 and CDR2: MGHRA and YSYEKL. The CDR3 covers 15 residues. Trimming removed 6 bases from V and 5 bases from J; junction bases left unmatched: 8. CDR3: CASSPGQGALYGYTF. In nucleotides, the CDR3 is TGCGCCAGCAGTCCCGGACAGGGGGCTCTATATGGCTACACCTTC.

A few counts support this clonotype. The CDR3 spells CASTERAGDSEAFF. The DNA of the CDR3 is TGTGCCAGCACCGAAAGGGCAGGTGATAGTGAAGCTTTCTTT. The chain links TRBV2 to TRBJ1-1; D call uncertain. Trimming removed 7 bases from V and 7 bases from J, with 19 bases in between. Germline CDR1 is SNHLY and CDR2 is FYNNEI. This CDR3 comprises 14 residues.

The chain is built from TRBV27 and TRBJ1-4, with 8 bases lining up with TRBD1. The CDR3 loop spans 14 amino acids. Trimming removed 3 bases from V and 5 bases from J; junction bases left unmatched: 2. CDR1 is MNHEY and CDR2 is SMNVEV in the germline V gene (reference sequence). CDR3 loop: CASSFRTGNEKLFF. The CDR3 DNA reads TGTGCCAGCAGTTTTAGGACAGGGAATGAAAAACTGTTTTTT.

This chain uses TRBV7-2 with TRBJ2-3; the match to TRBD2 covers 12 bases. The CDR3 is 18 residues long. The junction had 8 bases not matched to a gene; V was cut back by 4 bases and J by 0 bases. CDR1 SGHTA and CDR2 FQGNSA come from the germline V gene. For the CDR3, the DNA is TGTGCCAGCAGCTCCTTACTAGCGGGAGGTACTAGCACAGATACGCAGTATTTT. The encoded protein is CASSSLLAGGTSTDTQYF.

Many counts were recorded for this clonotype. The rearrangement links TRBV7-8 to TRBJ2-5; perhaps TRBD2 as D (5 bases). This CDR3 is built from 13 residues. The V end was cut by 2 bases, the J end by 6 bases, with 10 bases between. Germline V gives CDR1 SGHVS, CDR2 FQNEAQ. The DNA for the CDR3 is TGTGCCAGCAGCTTACAGGACGGGAAGACCCAGTACTTC. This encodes CASSLQDGKTQYF. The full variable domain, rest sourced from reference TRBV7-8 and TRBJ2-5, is GAGVSQSPRYKVAKRGQDVALRCDPISGHVSLFWYQQALGQGPEFLTYFQNEAQLDKSGLPSDRFFAERPEGSVSTLKIQRTQQEDSAVYLCASSLQDGKTQYFGPGTRLLVL.

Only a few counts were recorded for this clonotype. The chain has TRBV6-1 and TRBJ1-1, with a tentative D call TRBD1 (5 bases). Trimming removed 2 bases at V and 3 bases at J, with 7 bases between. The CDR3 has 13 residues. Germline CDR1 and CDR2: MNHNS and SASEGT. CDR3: CASSERGDTEAFF. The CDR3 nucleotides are TGTGCCAGCAGTGAACGGGGGGACACTGAAGCTTTCTTT.

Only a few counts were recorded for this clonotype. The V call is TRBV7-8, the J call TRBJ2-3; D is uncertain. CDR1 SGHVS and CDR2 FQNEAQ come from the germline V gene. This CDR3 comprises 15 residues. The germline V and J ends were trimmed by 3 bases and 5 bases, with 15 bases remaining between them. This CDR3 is CASSFSPLVGDTQYF. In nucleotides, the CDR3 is TGTGCCAGCAGCTTTAGCCCCCTAGTTGGAGATACGCAGTATTTT.

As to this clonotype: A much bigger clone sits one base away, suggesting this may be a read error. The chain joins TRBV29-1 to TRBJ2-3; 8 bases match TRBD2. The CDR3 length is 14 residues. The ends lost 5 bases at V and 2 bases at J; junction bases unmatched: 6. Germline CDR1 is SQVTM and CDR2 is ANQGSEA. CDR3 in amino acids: CSVSGGAYTDTQYF. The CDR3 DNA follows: TGCAGCGTTTCGGGGGGGGCTTACACAGATACGCAGTATTTT.

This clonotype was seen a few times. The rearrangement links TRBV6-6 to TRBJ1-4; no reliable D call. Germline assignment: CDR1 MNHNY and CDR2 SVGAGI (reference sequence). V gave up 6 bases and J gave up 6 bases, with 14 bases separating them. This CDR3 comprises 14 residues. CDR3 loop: CASRRDQKYEKLFF. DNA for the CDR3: TGTGCCAGCAGAAGAGACCAAAAGTATGAAAAACTGTTTTTT.

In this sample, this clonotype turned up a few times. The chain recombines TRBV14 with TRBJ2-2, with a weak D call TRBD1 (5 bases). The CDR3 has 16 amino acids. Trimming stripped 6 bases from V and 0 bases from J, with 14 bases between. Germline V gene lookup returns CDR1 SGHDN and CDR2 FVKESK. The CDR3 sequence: CASSLDRTANTGELFF. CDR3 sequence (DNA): TGTGCCAGCAGTCTCGACAGAACCGCGAACACCGGGGAGCTGTTTTTT. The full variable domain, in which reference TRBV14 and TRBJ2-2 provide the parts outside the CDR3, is EAGVTQFPSHSVIEKGQTVTLRCDPISGHDNLYWYRRVMGKEIKFLLHFVKESKQDESGMPNNRFLAERTGGTYSTLKVQPAELEDSGVYFCASSLDRTANTGELFFGEGSRLTVL.

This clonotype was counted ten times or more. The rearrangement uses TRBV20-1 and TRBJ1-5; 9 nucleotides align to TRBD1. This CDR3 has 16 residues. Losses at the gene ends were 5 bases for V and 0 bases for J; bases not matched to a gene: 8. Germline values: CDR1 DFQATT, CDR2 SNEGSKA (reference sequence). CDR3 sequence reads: CSAEGQGTYSNQPQHF. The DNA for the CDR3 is TGCAGTGCTGAGGGACAGGGAACGTATAGCAATCAGCCCCAGCATTTT.

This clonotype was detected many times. DNA for the CDR3: TGTGCTAGTGGTTTCCCGACTAGCGGGAGGTCCTACAATGAGCAGTTCTTC. Its protein product is CASGFPTSGRSYNEQFF. The chain uses TRBV12-5 and TRBJ2-1; 13 nucleotides align to TRBD2. This CDR3 has 17 residues. After removal of 3 bases from V and 1 base from J, the junction contained 3 bases not matched to a gene. Germline lookup yields CDR1 LGHNT and CDR2 FRNRAP.

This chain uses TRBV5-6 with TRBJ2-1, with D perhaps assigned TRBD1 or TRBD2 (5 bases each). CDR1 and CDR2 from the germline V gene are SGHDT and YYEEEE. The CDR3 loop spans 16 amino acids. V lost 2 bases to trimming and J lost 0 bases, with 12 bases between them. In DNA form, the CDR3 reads TGTGCCAGCAGCTTCGGGGCCGGGACCTCCTACAATGAGCAGTTCTTC. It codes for CASSFGAGTSYNEQFF.

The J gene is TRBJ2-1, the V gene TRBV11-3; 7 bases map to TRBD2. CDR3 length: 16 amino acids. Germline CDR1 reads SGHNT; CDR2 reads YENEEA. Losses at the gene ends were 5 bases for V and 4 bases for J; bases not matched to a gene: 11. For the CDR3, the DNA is TGTGCCAGCAGCCTAACGCTAGCGGAGCCTTACAATGAGCAGTTCTTC. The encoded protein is CASSLTLAEPYNEQFF.

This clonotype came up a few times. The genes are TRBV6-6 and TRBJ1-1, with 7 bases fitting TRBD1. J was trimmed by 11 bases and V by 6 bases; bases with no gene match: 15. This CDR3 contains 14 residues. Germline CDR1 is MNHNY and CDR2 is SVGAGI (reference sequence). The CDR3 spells CASRAAGTESGAFF. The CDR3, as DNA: TGTGCCAGCAGAGCCGCAGGGACAGAGTCTGGCGCTTTCTTT.

CDR3 region: CSTYQGAEAFF. DNA of the CDR3: TGCAGTACTTACCAGGGGGCTGAAGCTTTCTTT. The V gene is TRBV20-1, the J gene TRBJ1-1, with 7 bases that match TRBD1. Germline CDR1 DFQATT, CDR2 SNEGSKA (reference sequence). V dropped 8 bases and J dropped 6; count of bases not matched to a gene: 6. CDR3 length: 11 amino acids.

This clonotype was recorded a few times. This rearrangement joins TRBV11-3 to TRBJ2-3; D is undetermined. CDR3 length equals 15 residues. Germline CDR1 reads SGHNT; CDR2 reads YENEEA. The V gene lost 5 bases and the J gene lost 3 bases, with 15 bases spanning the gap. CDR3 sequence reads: CASSRRTVPTDTQYF. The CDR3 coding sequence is TGTGCCAGCAGCCGCCGAACCGTCCCAACAGATACGCAGTATTTT.

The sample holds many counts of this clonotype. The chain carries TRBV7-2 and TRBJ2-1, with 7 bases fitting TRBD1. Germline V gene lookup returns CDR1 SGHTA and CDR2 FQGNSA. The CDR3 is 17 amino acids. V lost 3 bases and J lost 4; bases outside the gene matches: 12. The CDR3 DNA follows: TGTGCCAGCAGCTTTACGGTGGGACAGCGTTATTACAATGAGCAGTTCTTC. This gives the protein CASSFTVGQRYYNEQFF.

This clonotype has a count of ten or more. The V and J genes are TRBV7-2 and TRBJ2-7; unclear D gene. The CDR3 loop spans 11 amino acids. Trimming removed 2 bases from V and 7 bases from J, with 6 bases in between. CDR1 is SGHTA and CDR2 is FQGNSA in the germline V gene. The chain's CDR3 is CASSLMREQYF. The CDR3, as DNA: TGTGCCAGCAGCTTAATGCGGGAGCAGTACTTC.

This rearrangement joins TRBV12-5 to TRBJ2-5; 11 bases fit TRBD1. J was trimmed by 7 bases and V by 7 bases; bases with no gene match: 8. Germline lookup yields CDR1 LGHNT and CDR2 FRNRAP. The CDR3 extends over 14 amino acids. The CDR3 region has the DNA TGTGCTAGTGTTCCGGACAGGGGGCTCGGGACCCAGTACTTC. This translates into CASVPDRGLGTQYF.

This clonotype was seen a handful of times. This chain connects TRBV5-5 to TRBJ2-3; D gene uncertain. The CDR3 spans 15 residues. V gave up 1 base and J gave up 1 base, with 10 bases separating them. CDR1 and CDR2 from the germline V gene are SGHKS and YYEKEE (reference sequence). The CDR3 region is CASSLRLDGTDTQYF. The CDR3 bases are TGTGCCAGCAGCTTGAGGCTAGACGGCACAGATACGCAGTATTTT.

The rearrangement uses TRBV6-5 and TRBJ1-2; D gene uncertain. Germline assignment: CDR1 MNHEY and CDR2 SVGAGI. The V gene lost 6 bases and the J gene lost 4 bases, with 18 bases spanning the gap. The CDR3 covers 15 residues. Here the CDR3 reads CASRPRQEGTYGYTF. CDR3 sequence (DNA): TGTGCCAGCAGACCGAGGCAGGAGGGTACCTATGGCTACACCTTC.